These 5 T cell receptor beta chains were sequenced from one sample in a study of CD4 T cells in relation to SARS-CoV-2 and coronaviruses. These receptors have no identified antigens. Unexposed donor CD4+ T cells date from 2011-2018, before the COVID-19 pandemic. After nine to ten days of culture, CD4+ T cells were isolated. Method: immunoSEQ multiplex PCR; TCRdb's copy keeps in-frame clones and lacks some. Of about 15,000 clones in the sample, roughly three quarters were seen once. The material sequenced was CD4+ T cells from PBMCs, cultured in vitro. The origin of the receptors is a human donor in good health.

This chain connects TRBV7-9 to TRBJ1-2; D is undetermined. Per germline, CDR1 SEHNR and CDR2 FQNEAQ (reference sequence). The CDR3 loop spans 14 amino acids. V lost 5 bases, J lost 1 base, and 11 bases lay in between. CDR3 residues: CASSPHTLNYGYTF. DNA for the CDR3: TGTGCCAGCAGCCCCCACACCCTTAACTATGGCTACACCTTC.

The V and J genes are TRBV4-3 and TRBJ2-2, with D unresolved. Germline V gives CDR1 LGHNA, CDR2 YSLEER. The CDR3 runs 16 residues. V was trimmed by 1 base and J by 4 bases, leaving 13 bases between them. The CDR3 DNA is TGCGCCAGCAGCCAAGGGTTGGGTAGCAGCACCGGGGAGCTGTTTTTT. It is translated as CASSQGLGSSTGELFF.

The chain couples TRBV9 to TRBJ2-3; D may be TRBD2 (6 bases). The CDR3 is 15 amino acids. Germline CDR1 SGDLS, CDR2 YYNGEE. V dropped 1 base and J dropped 0 bases, with 9 bases sitting between them. The CDR3 bases are TGTGCCAGCAGCGTATCCAGCGGGAGCACAGATACGCAGTATTTT. Protein: CASSVSSGSTDTQYF.

The chain employs TRBV5-1 and TRBJ1-6; TRBD1 matches at 10 bases. CDR1 and CDR2 from the germline V gene are SGHRS and YFSETQ. The V gene end was trimmed by 0 bases and the J gene end by 9 bases; junction bases not matched to a gene: 3. The CDR3 is 15 residues long. CDR3 DNA: TGCGCCAGCAGCTTGGAGGGACAGGGGATTTCACCCCTCCACTTT. It is translated as CASSLEGQGISPLHF.

This clone occurred a few times. The chain links TRBV7-3 to TRBJ2-7; D is uncertain. Trimming took off 2 bases at V and 5 bases at J, with 10 bases between the two ends. This CDR3 comprises 13 residues. Germline values: CDR1 SGHTA, CDR2 FQGTGA. The CDR3 region is CASSLGRSNEQYF. CDR3 nucleotide sequence: TGTGCCAGCAGCTTAGGAAGATCTAACGAGCAGTACTTC.